This T cell receptor beta chain appears in the sequencing data of a study of T cell responses to AZD1222 COVID-19 vaccine. The V and J ends lost 5 bases and 4 bases respectively, with 9 bases between them. Germline CDR1 reads MDHEN; CDR2 reads SYDVKM. This CDR3 has 13 amino acids. TCRdb's copy holds only in-frame clones and misses some; the assay was immunoSEQ multiplex PCR. The top ten hold around 2.9% of the sample, which has around 26,000 clones, around 90% seen once. The V and J genes are TRBV28 and TRBJ1-5; D remains ambiguous. This clonotype was obtained from an adult who received the AZD1222 COVID-19 vaccine. The specimen was peripheral blood, collected 28 days after the second AZD1222 dose. In nucleotides, the CDR3 is TGTGCCAGCAGTATAACGGGGAATCAGCCCCAGCATTTT. Its translation: CASSITGNQPQHF.